This is a list of T cell receptor beta chains from one sample in a study of T cells after yellow fever vaccination. TCRdb reprocessed the 5' RACE reads with MiXCR, giving one entry per CDR3 protein. The table records about 550,000 distinct CDR3 sequences, roughly a fifth of them present only once. Sequencing used PBMCs, obtained 15 days after the yellow fever booster vaccination. These TCRs come from a man under 40 who received the YFV17D yellow fever vaccine. Both conserved end residues are part of each CDR3. The D gene is left open where the match is weak. Size is omitted from some rows. Given values are once, few, many or a class for expanded clones.

d_call,v_call,cdr3_length,clone_size,j_call,cdr3_nt,cdr3_aa
TRBD2,TRBV6-5,11,few,TRBJ2-1,TGTGCCAGCTCATGGAAAGGACTAGCTTTCTTC,CASSWKGLAFF
-,TRBV7-2,12,-,TRBJ1-1,TGTGCCAGCAACGGGGGTTGGACTGAAGCTTTCTTT,CASNGGWTEAFF
-,TRBV7-9,11,few,TRBJ2-1,TGTGCCAGCAGCCGGGACTTTGAGCAGTTCTTC,CASSRDFEQFF
TRBD1,TRBV5-1,18,few,TRBJ2-3,TGCGCCAGCAGCCCGGGCGTATCCGGGACAGGGAGCACAGATACGCAGTATTTT,CASSPGVSGTGSTDTQYF
TRBD2,TRBV5-4,15,-,TRBJ2-7,TGTGCCAGCAGCTCCCCCGGGACTAGTCTTTACGAGCAGTACTTC,CASSSPGTSLYEQYF
-,TRBV7-9,14,few,TRBJ2-3,TGTGCCAGCCTCGAGAAAAGGGACACAGATACGCAGTATTTT,CASLEKRDTDTQYF
-,TRBV24-1,14,-,TRBJ2-2,TGTGCCACCAGTGTAAAGGGTTTTACCGGGGAGCTGTTTTTT,CATSVKGFTGELFF
-,TRBV5-4,16,-,TRBJ2-2,TGTGCCAGCAGGCGAGGGGGGACAACGAACACCGGGGAGCTGTTTTTT,CASRRGGTTNTGELFF
-,TRBV27,13,many,TRBJ1-1,TGTGCCAGCAGTCGAACCACGAACACTGAAGCTTTCTTT,CASSRTTNTEAFF
TRBD2,TRBV15,14,-,TRBJ2-2,TGTGCCACGGCTAGCGGGAGTGCCACCGGGGAGCTGTTTTTT,CATASGSATGELFF
-,TRBV6-1,14,-,TRBJ2-7,TGTGCCAGCAGTACAGGTGGGGAACTCTACGAGCAGTACTTC,CASSTGGELYEQYF
TRBD1,TRBV3-1,16,few,TRBJ2-3,TGTGCCAGCAGCCGCGGGACAGGGGGGTTGACAGATACGCAGTATTTT,CASSRGTGGLTDTQYF
TRBD2,TRBV9,13,few,TRBJ2-7,TGTGCCAGCAGCGTAAGCGGGGCCTACGAGCAGTACTTC,CASSVSGAYEQYF
-,TRBV7-2,14,-,TRBJ2-7,TGTGCCAGCAGCCCCGGGGGCTCGGAGCGAGAGCAGTACTTC,CASSPGGSEREQYF
TRBD1,TRBV7-9,12,few,TRBJ1-2,TGTGCCAGCAGCCTACAGGGGGGTGGCTACACCTTC,CASSLQGGGYTF
-,TRBV6-4,15,-,TRBJ2-3,TGTGCCAGCAGCCCACAGGCGGAAGGCACAGATACGCAGTATTTT,CASSPQAEGTDTQYF
-,TRBV11-2,17,-,TRBJ2-3,TGTGCCAGCAGCTTCGACCTACTAGCCGCAGTCACAGATACGCAGTATTTT,CASSFDLLAAVTDTQYF
TRBD2,TRBV7-2,14,-,TRBJ2-5,TGTGCCAGCAGCGAAGGACTAGCGGTAGAGACCCAGTACTTC,CASSEGLAVETQYF